Sequencing of this T cell receptor beta chain was carried out in a study of cytomegalovirus exposure and HLA in healthy donors. Broader study findings: Reported results showed that the classifier diagnosed cytomegalovirus status with high specificity and sensitivity. The authors considered a cluster of highly shared sequence variants likely to be a sequencing artifact. Association with HLA alleles at 0.05 false discovery rate was found for around 17,000 TCR beta sequences in a later analysis. In an earlier analysis, most TCR beta V segments were productive about 87% or about 30% of the time.

PCR involved 60 Vbeta and 13 Jbeta primers. The method was immunoSEQ multiplex PCR; TCRdb's version includes in-frame clones alone and lacks a portion of them. Of 75,000 to 100,000 clones listed, roughly 76% are singletons. As to this clone: What it binds is unknown.

The CDR3 consists of 14 residues. Trimming took off 8 bases at V and 5 bases at J, with 18 bases between the two ends. CDR1 and CDR2 from the germline V gene are MNHNS and SASEGT. The receptor's source is a man aged 35 to 55 in good health and CMV-seronegative. The sequencing input was PBMCs. This chain links TRBV6-1 with TRBJ2-5; D perhaps matches TRBD2 (7 bases). This chain's CDR3 is CASGNGGGEETQYF. Here the CDR3 DNA reads TGTGCCAGCGGGAATGGGGGGGGCGAGGAGACCCAGTACTTC.